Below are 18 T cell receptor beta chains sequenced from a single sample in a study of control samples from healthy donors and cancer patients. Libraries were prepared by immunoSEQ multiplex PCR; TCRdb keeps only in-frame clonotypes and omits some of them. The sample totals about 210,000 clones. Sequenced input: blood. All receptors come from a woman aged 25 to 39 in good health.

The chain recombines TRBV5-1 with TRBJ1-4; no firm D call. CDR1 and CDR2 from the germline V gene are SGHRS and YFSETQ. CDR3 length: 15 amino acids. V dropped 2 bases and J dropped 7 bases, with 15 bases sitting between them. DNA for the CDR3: TGCGCCAGCAGCTTACAGAGGAATCCGGGTGAAAAACTGTTTTTT. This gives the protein CASSLQRNPGEKLFF.

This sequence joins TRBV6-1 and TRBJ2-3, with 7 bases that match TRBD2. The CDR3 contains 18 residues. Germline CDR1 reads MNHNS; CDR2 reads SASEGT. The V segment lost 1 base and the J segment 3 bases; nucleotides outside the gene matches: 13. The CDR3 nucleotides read TGTGCCAGCAGTGAAGGTGGGTCTTCTCTAGCGGCAACAGATACGCAGTATTTT. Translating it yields CASSEGGSSLAATDTQYF.

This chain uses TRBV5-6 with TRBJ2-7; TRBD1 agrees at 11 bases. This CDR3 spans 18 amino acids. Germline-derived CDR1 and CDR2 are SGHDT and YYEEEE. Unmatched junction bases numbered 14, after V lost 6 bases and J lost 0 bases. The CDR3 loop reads CASISGTGGQQSSYEQYF. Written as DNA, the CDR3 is TGTGCCAGCATTTCCGGGACAGGGGGACAACAGAGCTCCTACGAGCAGTACTTC.

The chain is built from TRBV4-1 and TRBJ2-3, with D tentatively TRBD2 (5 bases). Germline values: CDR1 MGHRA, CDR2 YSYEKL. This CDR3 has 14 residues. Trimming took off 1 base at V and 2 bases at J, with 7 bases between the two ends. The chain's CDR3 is CASSQGGLTDTQYF. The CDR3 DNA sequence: TGCGCCAGCAGCCAAGGAGGACTCACAGATACGCAGTATTTT.

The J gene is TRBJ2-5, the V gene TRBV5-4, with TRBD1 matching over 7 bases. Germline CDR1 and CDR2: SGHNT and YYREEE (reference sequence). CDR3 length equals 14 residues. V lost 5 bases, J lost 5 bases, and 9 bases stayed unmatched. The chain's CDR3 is CASRRTGPVETQYF. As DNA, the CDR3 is TGTGCCAGCAGACGGACAGGACCAGTGGAGACCCAGTACTTC.

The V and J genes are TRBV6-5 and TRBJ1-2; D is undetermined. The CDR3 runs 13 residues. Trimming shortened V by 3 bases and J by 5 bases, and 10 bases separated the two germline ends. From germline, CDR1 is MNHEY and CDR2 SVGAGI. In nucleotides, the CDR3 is TGTGCCAGCAGTTATGGGGTCCTTTATGGCTACACCTTC. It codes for CASSYGVLYGYTF.

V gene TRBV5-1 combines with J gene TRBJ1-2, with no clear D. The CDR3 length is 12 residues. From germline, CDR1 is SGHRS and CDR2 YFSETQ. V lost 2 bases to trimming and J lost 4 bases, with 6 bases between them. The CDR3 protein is CASSLDVYGYTF. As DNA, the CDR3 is TGCGCCAGCAGCTTAGACGTCTATGGCTACACCTTC.

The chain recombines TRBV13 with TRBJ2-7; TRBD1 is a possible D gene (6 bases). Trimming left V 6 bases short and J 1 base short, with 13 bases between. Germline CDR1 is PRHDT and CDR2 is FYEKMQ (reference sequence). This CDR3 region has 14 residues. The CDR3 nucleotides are TGTGCCAGCAGAAACCGAACAGGGTCCTACGAGCAGTACTTC. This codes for CASRNRTGSYEQYF.

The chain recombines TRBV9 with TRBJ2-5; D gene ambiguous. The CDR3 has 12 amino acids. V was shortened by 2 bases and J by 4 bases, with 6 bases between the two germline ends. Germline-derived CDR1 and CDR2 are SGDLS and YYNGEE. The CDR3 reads CASSVPRETQYF. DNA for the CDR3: TGTGCCAGCAGCGTCCCGAGAGAGACCCAGTACTTC.

CDR3 sequence: CASRSSGASTDTQYF. For the CDR3, the DNA is TGTGCCAGCAGGTCCAGCGGGGCTAGCACAGATACGCAGTATTTT. This chain links TRBV2 with TRBJ2-3; 7 nucleotides line up with TRBD2. Losses at the gene ends were 6 bases for V and 0 bases for J; bases not matched to a gene: 6. Per the germline V gene, CDR1 is SNHLY and CDR2 is FYNNEI. The length of the CDR3 is 15 residues.

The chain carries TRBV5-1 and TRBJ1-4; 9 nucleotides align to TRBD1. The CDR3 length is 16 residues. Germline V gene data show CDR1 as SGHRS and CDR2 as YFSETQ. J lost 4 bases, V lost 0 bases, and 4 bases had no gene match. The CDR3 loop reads CASSLGQGDGNEKLFF. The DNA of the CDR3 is TGCGCCAGCAGCTTGGGACAGGGGGACGGTAATGAAAAACTGTTTTTT. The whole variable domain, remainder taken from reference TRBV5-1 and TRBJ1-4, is KAGVTQTPRYLIKTRGQQVTLSCSPISGHRSVSWYQQTPGQGLQFLFEYFSETQRNKGNFPGRFSGRQFSNSRSEMNVSTLELGDSALYLCASSLGQGDGNEKLFFGSGTQLSVL.

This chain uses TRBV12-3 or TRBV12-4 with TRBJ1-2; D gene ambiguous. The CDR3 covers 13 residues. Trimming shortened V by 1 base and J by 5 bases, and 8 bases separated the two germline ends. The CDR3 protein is CASSLEPLYGYTF. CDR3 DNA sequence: TGTGCCAGCAGTTTAGAGCCGCTGTATGGCTACACCTTC.

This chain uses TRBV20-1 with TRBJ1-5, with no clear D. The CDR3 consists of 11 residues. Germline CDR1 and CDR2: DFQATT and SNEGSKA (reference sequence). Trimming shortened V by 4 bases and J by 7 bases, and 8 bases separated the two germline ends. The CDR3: CSANSGQPQHF. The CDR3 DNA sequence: TGCAGTGCTAATTCCGGCCAGCCCCAGCATTTT.

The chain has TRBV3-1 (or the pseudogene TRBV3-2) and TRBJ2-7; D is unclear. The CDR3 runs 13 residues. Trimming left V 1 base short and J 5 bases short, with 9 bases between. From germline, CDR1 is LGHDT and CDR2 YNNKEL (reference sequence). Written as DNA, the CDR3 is TGTGCCAGCAGCCAAGGCTTGGGGAACGAGCAGTACTTC. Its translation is CASSQGLGNEQYF.

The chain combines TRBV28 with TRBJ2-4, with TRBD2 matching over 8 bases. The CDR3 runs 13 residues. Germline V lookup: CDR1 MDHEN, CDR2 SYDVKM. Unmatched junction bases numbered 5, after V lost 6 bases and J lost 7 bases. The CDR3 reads CASRRGAGNIQYF. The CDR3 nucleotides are TGTGCCAGCAGGCGGGGGGCGGGCAACATTCAGTACTTC.

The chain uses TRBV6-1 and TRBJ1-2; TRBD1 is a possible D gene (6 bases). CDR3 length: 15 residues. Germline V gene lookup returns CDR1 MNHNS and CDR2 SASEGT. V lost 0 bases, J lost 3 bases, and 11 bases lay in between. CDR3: CASSEAGADDYGYTF. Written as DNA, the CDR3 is TGTGCCAGCAGTGAAGCGGGGGCCGACGACTATGGCTACACCTTC.

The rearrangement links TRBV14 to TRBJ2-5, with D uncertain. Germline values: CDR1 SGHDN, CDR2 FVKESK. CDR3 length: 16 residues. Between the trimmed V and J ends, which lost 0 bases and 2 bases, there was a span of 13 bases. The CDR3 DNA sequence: TGTGCCAGCAGCCAAGATGGCAGCCCCAAACAAGAGACCCAGTACTTC. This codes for CASSQDGSPKQETQYF.

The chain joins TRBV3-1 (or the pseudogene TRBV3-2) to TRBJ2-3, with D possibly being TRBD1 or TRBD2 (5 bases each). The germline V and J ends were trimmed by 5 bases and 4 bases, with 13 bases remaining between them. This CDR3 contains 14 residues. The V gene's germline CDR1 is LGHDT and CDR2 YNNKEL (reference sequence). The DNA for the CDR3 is TGTGCCAGCAGCGCCGGGACGGATGCAGATACGCAGTATTTT. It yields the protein CASSAGTDADTQYF.